This T cell receptor beta chain comes out of a study of beta chain features in type 1 diabetes. Study summary: Patients and healthy donors were similar in age, gender and cell yields. Study-level points and caveats: All four CD4+ subsets of Type 1 diabetes patients contained TCRB CDR3s that were moderately but significantly shorter.

For this clone: The antigen is not known.

Reverse transcription of all isolated RNA meant that expressed TCRB transcripts were sequenced. TCRdb keeps only in-frame clones here, not all; method: immunoSEQ multiplex PCR. The sample records tens of thousands of clones, about 69% being singletons. The CDR3 length is 11 residues. CDR1 MDHEN and CDR2 SYDVKM come from the germline V gene. With 8 bases removed from V and 4 bases from J, the gap between germline ends came to 6 bases. This TCR was sampled from a man aged 18 to 29 with type 1 diabetes. Specimen: Tregs from blood. The J gene is TRBJ2-1, the V gene TRBV28; D gene uncertain. The CDR3 bases are TGTGCCAGCCTACTTTACAATGAGCAGTTCTTC. It translates to CASLLYNEQFF.